These 16 T cell receptor beta chains originate from one sample sequenced in a study of shared clonotypes between healthy human individuals. TCRdb's table, derived via immunoSEQ multiplex PCR, lists solely in-frame clones and lacks some. The sample contains more than 900,000 clones, about four fifths of which appear only once. Sequenced: memory CD4+ T cells from PBMCs. The subset was: CD45RA-negative fraction. These receptors originate from a man younger than 35 in good health. Some clones in this sample may be carry-over from other donors' samples.

J is TRBJ2-7 and V is TRBV4-1; 9 bases line up with TRBD2. The CDR3 runs 15 residues. Germline V lookup: CDR1 MGHRA, CDR2 YSYEKL. V was pared by 3 bases and J by 3 bases, with 6 bases of the junction left unmatched. The CDR3 spells CASSQTGTSLYEQYF. For the CDR3, the DNA is TGCGCCAGCAGCCAGACCGGGACTAGCCTCTACGAGCAGTACTTC.

The V gene is TRBV11-2, the J gene TRBJ2-2; TRBD2 matches 7 bases. V shed 11 bases and J 6 bases; nucleotides not matched to a gene: 18. The CDR3 consists of 16 residues. In germline, CDR1 is SGHAT, CDR2 FQNNGV. CDR3 nucleotide sequence: TGTGCCGCAGCAAAGGGCGGCGGGAGAGTCCCCGGGGAGCTGTTTTTT. This translates into CAAAKGGGRVPGELFF.

The sample holds one count of this clone. V gene TRBV9 combines with J gene TRBJ2-2; D tentatively reads TRBD1 or TRBD2 (5 bases each). The V and J ends lost 1 base and 4 bases respectively, with 14 bases between them. This CDR3 spans 16 amino acids. Germline V gene sequence: CDR1 SGDLS, CDR2 YYNGEE. CDR3 nucleotides: TGTGCCAGCAGCGTAACCCCCGGGACGAGCACCGGGGAGCTGTTTTTT. Translating gives CASSVTPGTSTGELFF.

The rearrangement uses TRBV9 and TRBJ2-1, with 10 positions matching TRBD1. V lost 0 bases to trimming and J lost 7 bases; unmatched junction nucleotides: 4. The length of the CDR3 is 15 residues. Germline-derived CDR1 and CDR2 are SGDLS and YYNGEE. The CDR3 loop reads CASSVVGQGRNEQFF. As DNA, the CDR3 is TGTGCCAGCAGCGTAGTGGGACAGGGGAGGAATGAGCAGTTCTTC.

The table lists this clone with many counts. The chain uses TRBV11-2 and TRBJ2-7; D possibly corresponds to TRBD2 (6 bases). This CDR3 region has 14 residues. Trimming removed 2 bases from V and 2 bases from J, with 10 bases in between. Germline V gives CDR1 SGHAT, CDR2 FQNNGV. CDR3 coding DNA: TGTGCCAGCAGCTTAAGCGCGGGGACCTACGAGCAGTACTTC. As protein: CASSLSAGTYEQYF.

This chain connects TRBV18 to TRBJ2-6, with D tentatively TRBD2 (5 bases). CDR1 and CDR2 (germline): KGHSH, LQKENI. The CDR3 extends over 16 amino acids. The ends were cut back, 1 base at V and 0 bases at J, with 7 bases in the middle. The CDR3 reads CASSPRRDSGANVLTF. The CDR3 DNA is TGTGCCAGCTCACCACGCCGGGACTCTGGGGCCAACGTCCTGACTTTC.

The genes are TRBV5-7 and TRBJ2-1, with TRBD2 as a possible D gene (5 bases). TRBV5-7 is an ORF, with its function uncertain. The CDR3 runs 16 residues. Trimming removed 4 bases from V and 3 bases from J, with 17 bases in between. CDR3 sequence: CASSGSDDSSYNEQFF. DNA for the CDR3: TGTGCCAGCAGCGGGAGCGACGACTCAAGCTACAATGAGCAGTTCTTC.

This chain uses TRBV6-6 with TRBJ2-2; D possibly uses TRBD1 or TRBD2 (6 bases each). Trimming took off 2 bases at V and 1 base at J, with 11 bases between the two ends. This CDR3 comprises 16 residues. Germline assignment: CDR1 MNHNY and CDR2 SVGAGI (reference sequence). The CDR3 region is CASSYRRGENTGELFF. CDR3 nucleotide sequence: TGTGCCAGCAGTTACAGGAGGGGGGAGAACACCGGGGAGCTGTTTTTT.

This clone was picked up one time. V and J are TRBV4-1 and TRBJ2-2, with 8 bases fitting TRBD1. The CDR3 loop spans 16 amino acids. Germline V gives CDR1 MGHRA, CDR2 YSYEKL. The ends lost 1 base at V and 5 bases at J; junction bases unmatched: 6. The CDR3 region is CASSQGGRGRTGELFF. CDR3 nucleotides: TGCGCCAGCAGCCAAGGGGGCAGGGGGCGAACCGGGGAGCTGTTTTTT.

The V gene is TRBV29-1, the J gene TRBJ2-5, with 10 bases that match TRBD2. J lost 14 bases, V lost 6 bases, and 12 bases had no gene match. This CDR3 comprises 12 residues. Germline V CDR1 and CDR2: SQVTM, ANQGSEA. Written as DNA, the CDR3 is TGCAGCGTCGGAACGGTGGGACTAGCGATTTACTTC. This codes for CSVGTVGLAIYF.

V gene TRBV21-1 combines with J gene TRBJ1-1; TRBD1, the table's D call, was not compared with the DNA. TRBV21-1 is a pseudogene. This CDR3 spans 14 amino acids. DNA for the CDR3: TGTGCCAGCAGCGGCCGGGACAGGAACACTGAAGCTTTCTTT. Its translation: CASSGRDRNTEAFF.

This chain joins TRBV7-9 and TRBJ2-5, with a tentative D call TRBD1 (6 bases). The germline CDR1 and CDR2 sequences are SEHNR and FQNEAQ (reference sequence). CDR3 length: 15 amino acids. V lost 0 bases to trimming and J lost 3 bases, with 11 bases between them. The CDR3 DNA reads as TGTGCCAGCAGCTTAGCGGGCGCAGGGGAAGAGACCCAGTACTTC. Protein product: CASSLAGAGEETQYF. Combining the CDR3 with reference TRBV7-9 and TRBJ2-5 gives the whole variable domain DTGVSQNPRHKITKRGQNVTFRCDPISEHNRLYWYRQTLGQGPEFLTYFQNEAQLEKSRLLSDRFSAERPKGSFSTLEIQRTEQGDSAMYLCASSLAGAGEETQYFGPGTRLLVL.

V and J are TRBV27 and TRBJ2-3; D gene ambiguous. This CDR3 has 11 amino acids. Per the germline V gene, CDR1 is MNHEY and CDR2 is SMNVEV (reference sequence). With 6 bases removed from V and 5 bases from J, the gap between germline ends came to 6 bases. For the CDR3, the DNA is TGTGCCAGCAGCCCCGGAGATACGCAGTATTTT. It translates to CASSPGDTQYF.

A few counts support this clone. The chain recombines TRBV19 with TRBJ1-1, with TRBD1 identical over 7 bases. The CDR3 has 14 amino acids. Germline V gene lookup returns CDR1 LNHDA and CDR2 SQIVND (reference sequence). Unmatched junction bases numbered 8, after V lost 8 bases and J lost 2 bases. The CDR3 DNA is TGTGCCAGTCGGATAGACAGGGCAAACACTGAAGCTTTCTTT. Translation gives CASRIDRANTEAFF.

V usage is TRBV29-1 and J usage is TRBJ2-7; a possible D gene is TRBD2 (6 bases). Germline V gives CDR1 SQVTM, CDR2 ANQGSEA. The CDR3 extends over 14 amino acids. Trimming stripped 4 bases from V and 5 bases from J, with 18 bases between. The CDR3 region has the DNA TGCAGCGTTGTATCGACAGCGACTAGGGACGAGCAGTACTTC. This translates into CSVVSTATRDEQYF.

The chain combines TRBV21-1 with TRBJ2-7; the table assigns TRBD2, which was not confirmed against the DNA. TRBV21-1 is tagged as a pseudogene. The CDR3 extends over 16 amino acids. DNA of the CDR3: TGTGCCAGCAGCAAAGCTGAAACAACGGAGCCCTACGAGCAGTACTTC. Protein product: CASSKAETTEPYEQYF.